Each of the 26 T cell receptor beta chains below was sequenced from the same sample in a study of CD8 T cells in ankylosing spondylitis. The study's findings and limits: Seemingly distinctive of ankylosing spondylitis blood was a TCR beta motif formed by eight highly homologous variants.

MiXCR, run by TCRdb on the 5' RACE reads, gives a single entry per CDR3 protein. The sample yields under 550,000 distinct CDR3 sequences, roughly a quarter seen once. Their antigens are not known. Source material: blood, either unsorted or a sorted T cell fraction (not recorded which). All receptors derive from a male donor with ankylosing spondylitis.

CDR3 region: CASSDLQGATNEKLFF. The CDR3 DNA reads TGTGCCAGCAGCGACCTTCAGGGGGCAACTAATGAAAAACTGTTTTTT. V usage is TRBV7-2 and J usage is TRBJ1-4; 7 positions agree with TRBD1. Germline V lookup: CDR1 SGHTA, CDR2 FQGNSA. The CDR3 is 16 amino acids. V lost 5 bases and J lost 0; bases outside the gene matches: 6.

This clonotype occurred a few times. J is TRBJ2-1 and V is TRBV15, with TRBD1 matching over 10 bases. Germline loops: CDR1 LNHNV, CDR2 YYDKDF (reference sequence). This CDR3 is 15 amino acids long. The V and J ends lost 10 bases and 5 bases, in that order; junction bases with no gene match: 11. CDR3 DNA: TGTGCCAGCGCTTTCGGGACAGGGGCCCACAATGAGCAGTTCTTC. It yields the protein CASAFGTGAHNEQFF.

The DNA for the CDR3 is TGTGCCAGCAGCTTAGGAGGGATCTCCTACGAGCAGTACGTC. Translating it yields CASSLGGISYEQYV. V gene TRBV7-9 combines with J gene TRBJ2-7; tentative D call: TRBD2 (5 bases). This CDR3 comprises 14 residues. Between the trimmed V and J ends, which lost 1 base and 0 bases, there was a span of 7 bases. The germline V gene encodes CDR1 SEHNR and CDR2 FQNEAQ (reference sequence).

This clonotype was detected a few times. This sequence joins TRBV5-1 and TRBJ2-3, with 7 bases that match TRBD2. The CDR3 runs 15 residues. Per the germline V gene, CDR1 is SGHRS and CDR2 is YFSETQ. Trimming took 0 bases from V and 5 from J; bases not matched to a gene: 6. The CDR3 sequence: CASSLEAGVGDTQYF. CDR3 nucleotides: TGCGCCAGCAGCTTGGAGGCGGGAGTTGGAGATACGCAGTATTTT.

A few counts support this clonotype. The J gene is TRBJ1-1, the V gene TRBV20-1; D is possibly TRBD1 (6 bases). Germline V gene sequence: CDR1 DFQATT, CDR2 SNEGSKA (reference sequence). CDR3 length equals 15 residues. V lost 1 base and J 5 bases, leaving 17 bases between the germline ends. DNA for the CDR3: TGCAGTGCTAGAGTAACAGGGAGGTTTGGGACTGAAGCTTTCTTT. Protein: CSARVTGRFGTEAFF.

This chain connects TRBV20-1 to TRBJ2-7, with TRBD2 as a possible D gene (6 bases). V lost 5 bases, J lost 4 bases, and 18 bases lay in between. CDR3 length: 14 amino acids. Germline V gene sequence: CDR1 DFQATT, CDR2 SNEGSKA (reference sequence). This CDR3 is CSAPTSGLGYEQYF. Here the CDR3 DNA reads TGCAGTGCTCCGACCTCGGGACTGGGGTACGAGCAGTACTTC.

The chain couples TRBV12-3 or TRBV12-4 to TRBJ1-4; a weak D match, TRBD1 (5 bases). Trimming cost V 3 bases and J 3 bases, with 17 bases left between them. CDR3 length: 17 amino acids. The CDR3, as DNA: TGTGCCAGCAGTTTTGTACCGGGGGTCGCGGCTAATGAAAAACTGTTTTTT. It codes for CASSFVPGVAANEKLFF.

In its sample, this clonotype was seen a few times. V is TRBV7-2 and J is TRBJ1-3; D ambiguous. CDR3 length equals 15 residues. Trimming took off 2 bases at V and 0 bases at J, with 8 bases between the two ends. The germline CDR1 and CDR2 sequences are SGHTA and FQGNSA. CDR3 coding DNA: TGTGCCAGCAGCTTAAGTCAGCCCTCTGGAAACACCATATATTTT. This translates into CASSLSQPSGNTIYF.

This clonotype was counted between two and nine times. This chain connects TRBV11-2 to TRBJ2-1; 11 bases agree with TRBD2. CDR1 and CDR2 from the germline V gene are SGHAT and FQNNGV. The V gene end was trimmed by 0 bases and the J gene end by 0 bases; junction bases not matched to a gene: 7. The CDR3 has 19 amino acids. Here the CDR3 reads CASSLDLASGGSSYNEQFF. The DNA of the CDR3 is TGTGCCAGCAGCTTAGATTTGGCTAGCGGGGGGAGCTCCTACAATGAGCAGTTCTTC.

The rearrangement joins TRBV7-8 to TRBJ1-1; D remains unclear. Trimming pared 5 bases from V and 0 bases from J, leaving 10 bases between. The CDR3 has 14 amino acids. Germline V lookup: CDR1 SGHVS, CDR2 FQNEAQ. The chain's CDR3 is CASSLANMNTEAFF. The DNA of the CDR3 is TGTGCCAGCAGCCTCGCTAATATGAACACTGAAGCTTTCTTT.

The chain carries TRBV7-2 and TRBJ2-4; TRBD2 agrees at 12 bases. The CDR3 is made up of 15 amino acids. Unmatched junction bases numbered 7, after V lost 5 bases and J lost 8 bases. Germline V CDR1 and CDR2: SGHTA, FQGNSA. The CDR3 coding sequence is TGTGCCAGCAGCACCGGACTAGCGGGGATACACATTCAGTACTTC. Translating gives CASSTGLAGIHIQYF.

This clonotype was observed a handful of times. V and J are TRBV3-1 and TRBJ2-2; the D gene could be TRBD1 or TRBD2 (7 bases each). The V gene's germline CDR1 is LGHDT and CDR2 YNNKEL (reference sequence). V was pared by 7 bases and J by 5 bases, with 14 bases between. The CDR3 has 14 residues. Here the CDR3 reads CASKWQGGTGELFF. The CDR3 nucleotides are TGTGCCAGCAAATGGCAGGGGGGGACCGGGGAGCTGTTTTTT.

The chain joins TRBV6-2 or TRBV6-3 to TRBJ2-1; 14 bases align to TRBD2. V trimming: 0 bases; J trimming: 9 bases; junction bases outside the gene matches: 10. From germline, CDR1 is MNHEY and CDR2 SVGEGT. The CDR3 is 18 residues long. The CDR3 reads CASSYSQRLAGGPVEQFF. CDR3 bases: TGTGCCAGCAGTTACTCCCAACGACTAGCGGGAGGGCCAGTTGAGCAGTTCTTC.

V and J are TRBV3-1 and TRBJ2-2, with D maybe TRBD2 (6 bases). Trimming shortened V by 3 bases and J by 4 bases, and 12 bases separated the two germline ends. This CDR3 spans 15 amino acids. The germline CDR1 and CDR2 sequences are LGHDT and YNNKEL (reference sequence). The CDR3 region is CASSQTRTGTGELFF. CDR3 nucleotide sequence: TGTGCCAGCAGCCAGACTAGGACTGGCACCGGGGAGCTGTTTTTT.

The rearrangement uses TRBV12-3 or TRBV12-4 and TRBJ2-3; TRBD2 matches 10 bases. The CDR3 is made up of 17 amino acids. V dropped 4 bases and J dropped 0; count of bases not matched to a gene: 7. This chain's CDR3 is CASSSRGLARSTDTQYF. The DNA for the CDR3 is TGTGCCAGCAGTTCAAGGGGACTAGCGAGAAGCACAGATACGCAGTATTTT.

This chain links TRBV10-3 with TRBJ2-3, with TRBD2 as a possible D gene (5 bases). CDR3 size: 13 residues. The V gene lost 11 bases and the J gene lost 6 bases, with 18 bases spanning the gap. Germline V gene sequence: CDR1 ENHRY, CDR2 SYGVKD. CDR3 sequence reads: CAALDDRGDTQYF. The CDR3 bases are TGTGCCGCCCTGGACGATCGAGGGGATACGCAGTATTTT.

This clonotype was found a few times. The chain uses TRBV27 and TRBJ2-7; 8 bases agree with TRBD2. Trimming at V came to 0 bases and at J to 0 bases, leaving 7 bases not matched to a gene. From germline, CDR1 is MNHEY and CDR2 SMNVEV (reference sequence). The CDR3 contains 17 residues. CDR3 sequence reads: CASSLSPSSGSSYEQYF. CDR3 in DNA: TGTGCCAGCAGTTTATCCCCCAGCAGCGGGAGCTCCTACGAGCAGTACTTC.

The chain carries TRBV2 and TRBJ2-5; no definite D call. The CDR3 length is 14 residues. Per germline, CDR1 SNHLY and CDR2 FYNNEI. V shed 7 bases and J shed 0 bases, with 12 bases lying between them. CDR3 protein: CASKRADNQETQYF. In nucleotides, the CDR3 is TGTGCCAGCAAGAGAGCAGATAACCAAGAGACCCAGTACTTC.

The rearrangement joins TRBV7-8 to TRBJ2-1, with 8 bases that match TRBD2. CDR1 SGHVS and CDR2 FQNEAQ come from the germline V gene. V was pared by 2 bases and J by 0 bases, with 6 bases of the junction left unmatched. The CDR3 consists of 17 residues. CDR3 DNA: TGTGCCAGCAGCTTACCTAGCGGGCAATACTCCTACAATGAGCAGTTCTTC. Translating it yields CASSLPSGQYSYNEQFF.

This chain joins TRBV5-8 and TRBJ1-2, with 7 positions matching TRBD1. CDR3 length: 11 amino acids. In germline, CDR1 is SGHTS, CDR2 YDEGEE. The junction had 8 bases not matched to a gene; V was cut back by 4 bases and J by 14 bases. The CDR3 here is CASSRTDRQTF. The CDR3 nucleotides are TGTGCCAGCAGCCGAACGGACAGGCAAACCTTC.

V and J are TRBV5-5 and TRBJ1-4, with D uncertain. V lost 4 bases, J lost 0 bases, and 13 bases lay in between. The CDR3 length is 16 residues. Germline values: CDR1 SGHKS, CDR2 YYEKEE (reference sequence). In DNA form, the CDR3 reads TGTGCCAGCAGCGGTGATTACGGGGCAACTAATGAAAAACTGTTTTTT. Translated, it gives CASSGDYGATNEKLFF.

This clonotype was counted between two and nine times. V gene TRBV6-1 combines with J gene TRBJ2-2, with D unclear. This CDR3 region has 13 residues. Trimming took off 7 bases at V and 5 bases at J, with 11 bases between the two ends. Germline V gives CDR1 MNHNS, CDR2 SASEGT. The CDR3 here is CASTPLGTGELFF. The CDR3 DNA is TGTGCCAGCACCCCCCTAGGGACCGGGGAGCTGTTTTTT.

The V and J genes are TRBV12-3 or TRBV12-4 and TRBJ2-5; a possible D gene is TRBD2 (5 bases). V shed 7 bases and J shed 1 base, with 16 bases lying between them. The CDR3 spans 15 residues. This CDR3 is CASTQRRGFQETQYF. The CDR3 nucleotides read TGTGCCAGCACCCAAAGGAGAGGGTTCCAAGAGACCCAGTACTTC.

V gene TRBV6-5 combines with J gene TRBJ2-7; D is unresolved. The germline gives CDR1 MNHEY, CDR2 SVGAGI. CDR3 length: 15 amino acids. Trimming stripped 0 bases from V and 9 bases from J, with 18 bases between. CDR3 bases: TGTGCCAGCAGTTACTCTGGCTGGAACTTGTTTTGGCAGTACTTC. Translation: CASSYSGWNLFWQYF.

This clonotype showed up just a few times. This chain links TRBV12-3 or TRBV12-4 with TRBJ2-2, with a weak D call TRBD1 (5 bases). V was clipped by 6 bases and J by 6 bases, with 14 bases between them. This CDR3 region has 14 residues. The chain's CDR3 is CASRTSQVAGELFF. CDR3 bases: TGTGCCAGCAGGACCTCACAGGTCGCCGGGGAGCTGTTTTTT.

This clonotype was recorded a few times. The CDR3 loop is CASSSGGAKGNQPQHF. CDR3 in DNA: TGTGCCAGCAGTTCAGGCGGGGCAAAGGGCAATCAGCCCCAGCATTTT. The chain employs TRBV12-3 or TRBV12-4 and TRBJ1-5, with a weak D call TRBD1 (5 bases). This CDR3 contains 16 residues. Trimming removed 4 bases at V and 2 bases at J, with 15 bases between.